This TCR beta chain was sequenced for a study of blood T cells in healthy people across ages. Findings of the study overall: Higher naive T cell percentage went strongly together with higher TCR beta diversity.

The trim removed 6 bases at V and 9 bases at J, leaving 7 bases unmatched. CDR3 length: 13 residues. Germline CDR1 is DFQATT and CDR2 is SNEGSKA (reference sequence). A word on this clonotype: Antigen: not known.

Together with a sample-barcoded 5' primer, a J-beta primer mix was included in a second PCR lasting roughly 6 to 12 cycles. TCRdb redid the calling of the 5' RACE reads with MiXCR, one entry per CDR3 protein. The repertoire holds about 1,800,000 distinct CDR3 sequences, about 28% seen once, with 6.5% to 8.5% in the top ten. Sequenced input: blood. This rearrangement joins TRBV20-1 to TRBJ1-6; TRBD1 agrees at 8 bases. The source is a woman aged 30 to 39 in good health. CDR3: CSAPDRGRSPLHF. The CDR3 DNA sequence: TGCAGTGCCCCTGACAGGGGCCGTTCACCCCTCCACTTT.